The clone carrying this TCR beta chain was detected only once. Antigen specificity is unknown. The data stem from a study of shared clonotypes between healthy human individuals. Notes on the study in general: Sequencing depth was expected to influence donor clonotype sharing.

Some clones are missing from TCRdb's copy, which holds only in-frame ones; the method was immunoSEQ multiplex PCR. The sample records some 1 million clones, around 76% being singletons. Germline V gene lookup returns CDR1 SEHNR and CDR2 FQNEAQ (reference sequence). The V gene lost 6 bases and the J gene lost 9 bases, with 18 bases spanning the gap. This CDR3 has 13 residues. The chain couples TRBV7-9 to TRBJ2-7; D is possibly TRBD1 (5 bases). This TCR was sampled from a young man in good health. The sample consisted of memory CD4+ T cells sorted from blood. Subset: CD45RA-negative fraction. The CDR3 here is CASSPTVGWGQYF. CDR3 nucleotides: TGTGCCAGCAGTCCGACAGTCGGGTGGGGGCAGTACTTC.